The rows below give T cell receptor beta chains drawn from one sample of a study of glioma-infiltrating T cells. TCRdb re-derived calls from the multiplex PCR reads in MiXCR, one entry per CDR3 protein. The sample gives several thousand distinct CDR3 sequences, around 30% of which show up once; less than 15% is in the top ten. Material for sequencing was glioma tissue, nonneoplastic brain tissue, or PBMCs (not recorded which). The receptor set was obtained from a human donor with low-grade glioma or glioblastoma, undergoing nonglioma brain surgery, or in good health (not recorded which). CDR3s include the opening cysteine and the closing phenylalanine or tryptophan.

V gene,J gene,CDR3 protein
TRBV25-1,TRBJ2-1,CASAWPGPENEQFF
TRBV12-3/TRBV12-4,TRBJ1-1,CASSLSGGYTEAFF
TRBV29-1,TRBJ2-7,CSTSSGSEQYF
TRBV2,TRBJ2-1,CASSEEGGAGNEQFF
TRBV20-1,TRBJ2-3,CSARPGLANTDTQYF
TRBV5-1,TRBJ1-2,CASIPIGNYGYTF
TRBV7-8,TRBJ1-1,CASSRRANTEAFF
TRBV18,TRBJ1-6,CASSPSSGTGSSPLHF
TRBV20-1,TRBJ2-5,CSSIARDTQYF
TRBV6-1,TRBJ2-3,CARTGPSGGLFGTDTQYF
TRBV7-9,TRBJ1-3,CASRLVLPGNTIYF
TRBV19,TRBJ1-5,CASSTQNQPQHF
TRBV20-1,TRBJ2-1,CSASLVGARLGNEQFF
TRBV9,TRBJ2-5,CASSATSGLAGGETQYF
TRBV6-6,TRBJ2-3,CASSYSTLAVGRADTQYF
TRBV7-9,TRBJ1-4,CASSLRTGGGEKLFF
TRBV20-1,TRBJ2-1,CSARDWGADNEQFF
TRBV2,TRBJ2-6,CASSPRGSGANVLTF
TRBV6-2/TRBV6-3,TRBJ2-1,CASSYSTSGSGNEQFF
TRBV10-3,TRBJ2-4,CAISESDLGGSKNIQYF
TRBV11-2,TRBJ2-1,CASSPFLSSYNEQFF
TRBV11-2,TRBJ1-6,CASREFGNNSPLHF
TRBV29-1,TRBJ2-7,CSVGPRLAGVHEQYF
TRBV3-1,TRBJ2-7,CASSQGGEEQYF
TRBV7-2,TRBJ2-3,CASSQTWTRKDTQYF